A selection of T cell receptor beta chains follows, all from one sample in a study of PD-L1 blockade in urothelial cancer. Assay: immunoSEQ multiplex PCR; the TCRdb copy retains only in-frame clones and omits some. Counted here are tens of thousands of clones, 88% occurring once; the ten biggest clones make up around 11%. The input for sequencing was PBMCs, taken around atezolizumab (anti-PD-L1) treatment. Receptors were obtained from a man aged 60-69 years with urothelial cancer. CDR3s include the opening cysteine and the closing phenylalanine or tryptophan. The D gene is left open where the match is weak.

TRBD2	TRBV9	TRBJ2-1	CASSVGLAGGPTNEQFF
NA	TRBV11-2	TRBJ2-2	CASSSPGTGELFF
TRBD2	TRBV6-6	TRBJ2-1	CASSVGTSGPYNEQFF
TRBD1	TRBV19	TRBJ1-2	CASSISQGAAYGYTF
TRBD1	TRBV6-6	TRBJ1-3	CASSLRDRAGNTIYF
TRBD2	TRBV7-9	TRBJ2-2	CASSPSGLARELFF
NA	TRBV9	TRBJ2-1	CASSERRNEQFF
TRBD1	TRBV10-3	TRBJ2-7	CAIRPGTGGSYEQYF
NA	TRBV6-6	TRBJ1-4	CASSYSEPLTNEKLFF
NA	TRBV21-1	TRBJ2-6	CASSRDSVSGANVLTF
NA	TRBV9	TRBJ2-1	CASSLNLENEQFF
NA	TRBV11-3	TRBJ2-3	CASSLGTTDTQYF
TRBD2	TRBV14	TRBJ2-7	CASSQPGLAAIYEQYF
TRBD2	TRBV18	TRBJ2-7	CASSPETSGVYEQYF
NA	TRBV4-3	TRBJ1-4	CASSQDGRGWSEKLFF
TRBD2	TRBV29-1	TRBJ2-5	CSVLGGVETQYF
NA	TRBV19	TRBJ2-3	CARRTGLFLHF
TRBD1	TRBV19	TRBJ2-7	CASSQVGGQGGYEQYF
NA	TRBV28	TRBJ1-2	CASSSYLDGYTF
TRBD1	TRBV29-1	TRBJ2-7	CSVSRRDSPYEQYF
NA	TRBV6-5	TRBJ1-5	CASSFSNLPNQPQHF
NA	TRBV18	TRBJ1-4	CASSQQGEGEKLFF
TRBD2	TRBV15	TRBJ2-2	CATSLERENTGELFF
NA	TRBV7-9	TRBJ2-2	CASSLRSFVSGELFF
NA	TRBV4-2	TRBJ1-5	CASSPHMSQPQHF
TRBD1	TRBV6-1	TRBJ1-5	CASSEQGVYNQPQHF
NA	TRBV5-1	TRBJ2-7	CASSLGAGPSTSSSYEQYF
TRBD1	TRBV29-1	TRBJ2-4	CSGGVGTGGIQYF
TRBD2	TRBV30	TRBJ2-2	CAWSITSGHTGELFF
NA	TRBV7-9	TRBJ2-1	CASSSRAGGNEQFF
NA	TRBV7-3	TRBJ1-1	CASSLGQNTEAFF
TRBD1	TRBV5-6	TRBJ2-7	CASSRDRRNEQYF
NA	TRBV12-5	TRBJ1-6	CASGSTDRVLLNSPLHF
NA	TRBV5-6	TRBJ2-2	CASSLVTRNTGELFF
NA	TRBV7-9	TRBJ2-2	CASSPFSSARGLFF
TRBD2	TRBV4-3	TRBJ2-7	CASSQDGGGPKGLEQYF
NA	TRBV28	TRBJ2-3	CASSLHTSRPTDTQYF
NA	TRBV7-2	TRBJ2-7	CASSLGTAASYEQYF
NA	TRBV9	TRBJ1-1	CASSRQRGVNTEAFF
NA	TRBV10-3	TRBJ1-1	CAITTGWGTEAFF
NA	TRBV7-8	TRBJ2-7	CASSFGDSTSEQYF
TRBD1	TRBV11-3	TRBJ1-2	CASSSQGGLNYGYTF
NA	TRBV7-8	TRBJ1-5	CASSLGGGYSNQPQHF